One sample yielded the 21 T cell receptor beta chains listed below, sequenced in a study of naive and memory T cell subsets. Two oligonucleotides, mixed equimolar, formed the beta constant-region primer covering TRBC1 and TRBC2. Nested alpha and beta constant-region primers with the SP2 primer drove four PCR rounds on ligated cDNA. TCRdb processed the UMI-ligation and nested PCR reads anew with MiXCR; each CDR3 protein has one entry. The table lists more than 120,000 distinct CDR3 sequences, under 25% of them singletons. Whole-study findings and limits: A few larger clonotypes appeared in naive repertoires, especially CD8, possibly memory cells re-expressing CD45RA.

Their specific antigens are unknown. Specimen: naive CD8+ T cells from blood. The receptors were gathered from a human donor in good health.

The rearrangement uses TRBV7-2 and TRBJ2-7, with D hard to call. There are 14 residues in the CDR3. Trimming pared 1 base from V and 1 base from J, leaving 8 bases between. Germline V lookup: CDR1 SGHTA, CDR2 FQGNSA. The DNA for the CDR3 is TGTGCCAGCAGCTTAGTTCACATGTCCTACGAGCAGTACTTC. This codes for CASSLVHMSYEQYF.

The chain carries TRBV4-1 and TRBJ2-1; 11 bases map to TRBD2. The CDR3 covers 13 residues. J was trimmed by 8 bases and V by 10 bases; bases with no gene match: 7. Germline V gene lookup returns CDR1 MGHRA and CDR2 YSYEKL. CDR3 sequence (DNA): TGCGCCATAGCGGGAGGGCCGGAAGATGAGCAGTTCTTC. Translating it yields CAIAGGPEDEQFF.

This clonotype was seen a handful of times. CDR3 region: CASSSTGTGDEKLFF. The CDR3 DNA sequence: TGTGCCAGTAGTTCAACCGGGACAGGCGATGAAAAACTGTTTTTT. This chain connects TRBV19 to TRBJ1-4; 8 nucleotides agree with TRBD1. J was trimmed by 6 bases and V by 5 bases; bases with no gene match: 8. From germline, CDR1 is LNHDA and CDR2 SQIVND (reference sequence). The CDR3 spans 15 residues. Using reference TRBV19 and TRBJ1-4 for the parts outside the CDR3, the full variable domain is DGGITQSPKYLFRKEGQNVTLSCEQNLNHDAMYWYRQDPGQGLRLIYYSQIVNDFQKGDIAEGYSVSREKKESFPLTVTSAQKNPTAFYLCASSSTGTGDEKLFFGSGTQLSVL.

The V and J genes are TRBV3-1 and TRBJ2-5; the D is unclear. The CDR3 loop spans 15 amino acids. Deletions cut 2 bases from V and 5 bases from J, with 15 bases between. Per germline, CDR1 LGHDT and CDR2 YNNKEL (reference sequence). CDR3 sequence reads: CASSQRYRRSETQYF. CDR3 nucleotide sequence: TGTGCCAGCAGCCAACGGTATCGCAGGTCGGAGACCCAGTACTTC.

In its sample, this clonotype was seen many times. J is TRBJ1-5 and V is TRBV28; D not certain. V was cut by 1 base and J by 1 base, with 2 bases left in between. The CDR3 sequence is 13 residues long. Germline V gives CDR1 MDHEN, CDR2 SYDVKM. This chain's CDR3 is CASSLFSNQPQHF. The CDR3 nucleotides read TGTGCCAGCAGTTTATTCAGCAATCAGCCCCAGCATTTT.

This clonotype was recorded a few times. The chain combines TRBV29-1 with TRBJ2-7, with D possibly called TRBD1 or TRBD2 (5 bases each). The CDR3 consists of 12 residues. Germline V gives CDR1 SQVTM, CDR2 ANQGSEA. Trimming stripped 7 bases from V and 7 bases from J, with 17 bases between. CDR3 protein: CSAGGRAAEQYF. In DNA form, the CDR3 reads TGCAGCGCCGGAGGCAGGGCCGCTGAGCAGTACTTC.

The V gene is TRBV9, the J gene TRBJ1-1; D not certain. The CDR3 covers 14 residues. V gave up 2 bases and J gave up 0 bases, with 8 bases separating them. Germline CDR1 reads SGDLS; CDR2 reads YYNGEE. CDR3 sequence (DNA): TGTGCCAGCAGCGTCGGCACAATGAACACTGAAGCTTTCTTT. It yields the protein CASSVGTMNTEAFF.

This clonotype was seen more than once but under ten times. The V call is TRBV12-3 or TRBV12-4, the J call TRBJ2-1; 8 bases fit TRBD2. Trimming removed 5 bases from V and 4 bases from J; junction bases left unmatched: 7. There are 15 residues in the CDR3. CDR3 in amino acids: CASSRSSGLYNEQFF. CDR3 nucleotides: TGTGCCAGCAGTCGGTCTAGCGGGCTATACAATGAGCAGTTCTTC.

The table lists this clonotype with a few counts. V gene TRBV29-1 combines with J gene TRBJ1-2, with D possibly TRBD1 on 5 matching bases. CDR1 and CDR2 from the germline V gene are SQVTM and ANQGSEA. This CDR3 region has 12 residues. The V gene lost 7 bases and the J gene lost 2 bases, with 11 bases spanning the gap. Here the CDR3 reads CSAEGRNYGYTF. CDR3 nucleotide sequence: TGCAGCGCTGAGGGACGGAACTATGGCTACACCTTC.

This clonotype has more than one count but fewer than ten. The genes are TRBV7-8 and TRBJ2-1, with 8 bases identical to TRBD2. The V and J ends lost 2 bases and 9 bases, in that order; junction bases with no gene match: 9. This CDR3 has 15 residues. The germline CDR1 and CDR2 sequences are SGHVS and FQNEAQ. CDR3 amino acids: CASSLPGGPFGEQFF. In DNA form, the CDR3 reads TGTGCCAGCAGCTTACCGGGAGGGCCTTTCGGTGAGCAGTTCTTC.

This clonotype was seen a handful of times. The V gene is TRBV5-6, the J gene TRBJ2-5; the D call may be TRBD1 or TRBD2 (5 bases each). This CDR3 has 13 amino acids. The germline gives CDR1 SGHDT, CDR2 YYEEEE. V was clipped by 3 bases and J by 7 bases, with 13 bases between them. The CDR3 spells CASSSGTVSTQYF. The CDR3 DNA follows: TGTGCCAGCAGCTCCGGGACCGTGTCGACCCAGTACTTC.

This chain joins TRBV7-8 and TRBJ2-7; no definite D call. Trimming cost V 7 bases and J 2 bases, with 9 bases left between them. In germline, CDR1 is SGHVS, CDR2 FQNEAQ. The CDR3 covers 12 residues. The CDR3 sequence: CASTVPPYEQYF. As DNA, the CDR3 is TGTGCCAGCACCGTACCCCCCTACGAGCAGTACTTC.

A few counts support this clonotype. The V gene is TRBV29-1, the J gene TRBJ2-2; D may be TRBD1 or TRBD2 (5 bases each). V dropped 7 bases and J dropped 5 bases, with 17 bases sitting between them. The CDR3 covers 14 residues. From germline, CDR1 is SQVTM and CDR2 ANQGSEA. For the CDR3, the DNA is TGCAGCGCTGGAGAGGGTGGGGGAACCGGGGAGCTGTTTTTT. Translating gives CSAGEGGGTGELFF.

The J gene is TRBJ2-1, the V gene TRBV6-5, with 7 bases identical to TRBD2. In germline, CDR1 is MNHEY, CDR2 SVGAGI. Trimming took 3 bases from V and 10 from J; bases not matched to a gene: 12. CDR3 length: 15 amino acids. The CDR3 nucleotides read TGTGCCAGCAGTTATGACTGGGGGGGAGCGAGAGAGCAGTTCTTC. Protein sequence: CASSYDWGGAREQFF.

This sequence joins TRBV19 and TRBJ2-7, with D perhaps given as TRBD1 or TRBD2 (5 bases each). Trimming cost V 5 bases and J 3 bases, with 14 bases left between them. Per germline, CDR1 LNHDA and CDR2 SQIVND (reference sequence). The CDR3 totals 14 residues. The CDR3 region is CASSAPGRYYEQYF. For the CDR3, the DNA is TGTGCCAGTAGTGCCCCGGGACGGTACTACGAGCAGTACTTC.

The sample holds a few counts of this clonotype. This chain joins TRBV13 and TRBJ2-1; D is ambiguous. V lost 4 bases and J 0 bases, leaving 16 bases between the germline ends. Germline loops: CDR1 PRHDT, CDR2 FYEKMQ (reference sequence). The CDR3 is 17 amino acids. The CDR3 region has the DNA TGTGCCAGCAGCTCCCCCTTGACGGACGGCTCCTACAATGAGCAGTTCTTC. This codes for CASSSPLTDGSYNEQFF. Based on the CDR3 plus reference TRBV13 and TRBJ2-1, the full variable domain is AAGVIQSPRHLIKEKRETATLKCYPIPRHDTVYWYQQGPGQDPQFLISFYEKMQSDKGSIPDRFSAQQFSDYHSELNMSSLELGDSALYFCASSSPLTDGSYNEQFFGPGTRLTVL.

The V gene is TRBV29-1, the J gene TRBJ2-1; 7 bases agree with TRBD1. The CDR3 contains 15 residues. CDR1 and CDR2 (germline): SQVTM, ANQGSEA. J gave up 2 bases and V 7 bases, and 11 bases lay outside the gene matches. In nucleotides, the CDR3 is TGCAGCGCCGTGGACAGGAGAGGAACCTACAATGAGCAGTTCTTC. It codes for CSAVDRRGTYNEQFF.

The table lists this clonotype with a few counts. The genes are TRBV9 and TRBJ2-5; D is possibly TRBD2 (5 bases). Trimming pared 0 bases from V and 5 bases from J, leaving 11 bases between. Germline assignment: CDR1 SGDLS and CDR2 YYNGEE. This CDR3 comprises 14 residues. The CDR3 DNA sequence: TGTGCCAGCAGCGTAGATCCACTAGAGGAGACCCAGTACTTC. Translated, it gives CASSVDPLEETQYF.

The chain carries TRBV12-3 or TRBV12-4 and TRBJ1-1; 8 bases fit TRBD1. Unmatched junction bases numbered 7, after V lost 6 bases and J lost 10 bases. The CDR3 spans 12 residues. CDR3 sequence reads: CASSWDRYTAFF. The CDR3 DNA reads as TGTGCCAGCAGCTGGGACAGGTACACAGCTTTCTTT.

This clonotype was recorded a few times. The rearrangement uses TRBV28 and TRBJ2-7; D remains ambiguous. Trimming shortened V by 4 bases and J by 2 bases, and 18 bases separated the two germline ends. Germline CDR1 reads MDHEN; CDR2 reads SYDVKM. This CDR3 comprises 16 residues. The CDR3 DNA is TGTGCCAGCAGTTCGCCCCGGACCCGGAGAACCTACGAGCAGTACTTC. This encodes CASSSPRTRRTYEQYF. Using reference TRBV28 and TRBJ2-7 for the parts outside the CDR3, the full variable domain is DVKVTQSSRYLVKRTGEKVFLECVQDMDHENMFWYRQDPGLGLRLIYFSYDVKMKEKGDIPEGYSVSREKKERFSLILESASTNQTSMYLCASSSPRTRRTYEQYFGPGTRLTVT.

This clonotype has a handful of counts. The chain employs TRBV4-1 and TRBJ1-5; D possibly corresponds to TRBD1 (5 bases). The CDR3 spans 16 residues. Trimming pared 0 bases from V and 2 bases from J, leaving 11 bases between. The germline V gene has CDR1 MGHRA and CDR2 YSYEKL. Here the CDR3 reads CASSQDEGRGNQPQHF. The DNA for the CDR3 is TGCGCCAGCAGCCAAGATGAGGGCAGGGGCAATCAGCCCCAGCATTTT.